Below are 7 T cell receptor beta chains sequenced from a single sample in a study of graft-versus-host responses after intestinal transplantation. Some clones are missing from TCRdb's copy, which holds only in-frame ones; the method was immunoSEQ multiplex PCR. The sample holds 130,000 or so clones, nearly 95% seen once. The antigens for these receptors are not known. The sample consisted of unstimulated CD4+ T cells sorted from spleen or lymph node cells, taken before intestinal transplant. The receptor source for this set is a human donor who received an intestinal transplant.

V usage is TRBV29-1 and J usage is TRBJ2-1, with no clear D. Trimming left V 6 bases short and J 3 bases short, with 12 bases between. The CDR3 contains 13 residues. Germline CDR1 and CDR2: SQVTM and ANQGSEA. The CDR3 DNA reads TGCAGCGTGGCCTGGACGAGCTACAATGAGCAGTTCTTC. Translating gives CSVAWTSYNEQFF.

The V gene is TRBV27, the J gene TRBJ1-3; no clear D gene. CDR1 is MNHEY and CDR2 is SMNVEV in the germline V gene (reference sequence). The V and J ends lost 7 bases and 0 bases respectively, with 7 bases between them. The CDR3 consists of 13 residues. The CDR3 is CASIVSSGNTIYF. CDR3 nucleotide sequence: TGTGCCAGCATTGTGTCCTCTGGAAACACCATATATTTT.

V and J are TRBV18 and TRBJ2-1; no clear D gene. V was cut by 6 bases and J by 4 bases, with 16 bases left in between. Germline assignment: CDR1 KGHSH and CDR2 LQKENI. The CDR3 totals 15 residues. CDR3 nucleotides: TGTGCCAGCTCCCCTGAGGACGTAGTATACAATGAGCAGTTCTTC. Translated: CASSPEDVVYNEQFF.

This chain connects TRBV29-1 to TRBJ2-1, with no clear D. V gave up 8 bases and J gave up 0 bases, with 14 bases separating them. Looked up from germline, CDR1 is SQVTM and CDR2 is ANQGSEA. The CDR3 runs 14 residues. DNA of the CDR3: TGCAGCCTCCTGACCAGTAGCTCCTACAATGAGCAGTTCTTC. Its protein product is CSLLTSSSYNEQFF.

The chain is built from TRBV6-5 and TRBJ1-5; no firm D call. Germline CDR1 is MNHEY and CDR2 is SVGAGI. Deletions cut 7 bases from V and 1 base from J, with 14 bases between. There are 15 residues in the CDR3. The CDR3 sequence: CASTGSLRSNQPQHF. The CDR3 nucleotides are TGTGCCAGCACCGGAAGTCTGAGGAGCAATCAGCCCCAGCATTTT.

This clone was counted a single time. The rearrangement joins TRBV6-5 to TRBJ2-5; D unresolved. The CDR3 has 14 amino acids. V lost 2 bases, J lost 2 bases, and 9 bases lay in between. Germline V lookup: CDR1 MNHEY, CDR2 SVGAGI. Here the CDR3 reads CASSYTWTQETQYF. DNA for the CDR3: TGTGCCAGCAGTTACACCTGGACGCAAGAGACCCAGTACTTC.

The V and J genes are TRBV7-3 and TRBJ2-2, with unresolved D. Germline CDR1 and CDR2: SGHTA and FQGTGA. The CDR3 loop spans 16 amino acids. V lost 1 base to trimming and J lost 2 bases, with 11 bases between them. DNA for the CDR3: TGTGCCAGCAGCTTAAGGTCGGCAGGCAACACCGGGGAGCTGTTTTTT. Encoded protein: CASSLRSAGNTGELFF.